The 10 T cell receptor beta chains in this list originate from one sample, sequenced in a study of blood T cell repertoires in COVID-19. Using immunoSEQ multiplex PCR, the repertoire was profiled, and TCRdb retains in-frame clones only, with some absent. The table shows 110,000 or so clones, with roughly 90% occurring only once. Material: peripheral blood. The source is a woman aged 65 to 85 who had recovered from COVID-19.

The rearrangement joins TRBV2 to TRBJ1-5; possible D gene TRBD1, 6 bases. V lost 5 bases and J lost 3, with 14 bases in between. This CDR3 comprises 15 residues. In germline, CDR1 is SNHLY, CDR2 FYNNEI. This chain's CDR3 is CASSWTAFSNQPQHF. In DNA form, the CDR3 reads TGTGCCAGCAGTTGGACAGCCTTTTCCAATCAGCCCCAGCATTTT.

The chain links TRBV10-3 to TRBJ1-5; TRBD1 matches at 9 bases. J gave up 1 base and V 10 bases, and 8 bases lay outside the gene matches. The CDR3 consists of 15 residues. Germline CDR1 ENHRY, CDR2 SYGVKD. In DNA, the CDR3 is TGTGCCACCGGGACAGGGAGGGGAAGCAATCAGCCCCAGCATTTT. It codes for CATGTGRGSNQPQHF.

Only a few counts were recorded for this clone. V and J are TRBV30 and TRBJ1-6; D not resolved. In germline, CDR1 is GTSNPN, CDR2 SVGIG (reference sequence). This CDR3 is built from 13 residues. V lost 1 base and J 6 bases, leaving 7 bases between the germline ends. This CDR3 is CAWSGQFNSPLHF. CDR3 bases: TGTGCCTGGAGTGGGCAGTTTAATTCACCCCTCCACTTT.

The V and J genes are TRBV19 and TRBJ2-5; D not certain. Germline V CDR1 and CDR2: LNHDA, SQIVND (reference sequence). The CDR3 sequence is 11 residues long. Trimming removed 5 bases from V and 4 bases from J, with 5 bases in between. This CDR3 is CASSQAETQYF. In nucleotides, the CDR3 is TGTGCCAGTAGTCAGGCAGAGACCCAGTACTTC.

The chain has TRBV27 and TRBJ1-2; 8 positions match TRBD1. The J segment lost 8 bases and the V segment lost 3 bases, leaving 8 bases of the junction unmatched. CDR3 size: 14 residues. The germline V gene encodes CDR1 MNHEY and CDR2 SMNVEV (reference sequence). In nucleotides, the CDR3 is TGTGCCAGCAGTTTTTTGGACAGGGCAGGAGGCTACACCTTC. Translating it yields CASSFLDRAGGYTF.

The chain combines TRBV29-1 with TRBJ1-2, with 8 positions matching TRBD1. The V and J ends lost 4 bases and 4 bases, in that order; junction bases with no gene match: 8. The CDR3 has 14 residues. Germline V CDR1 and CDR2: SQVTM, ANQGSEA. The CDR3 DNA follows: TGCAGCGTTGGGCCCCTGACAGGGGCCTATGGCTACACCTTC. Translation gives CSVGPLTGAYGYTF. The complete variable domain, with remaining parts taken from reference TRBV29-1 and TRBJ1-2, reads SAVISQKPSRDICQRGTSLTIQCQVDSQVTMMFWYRQQPGQSLTLIATANQGSEATYESGFVIDKFPISRPNLTFSTLTVSNMSPEDSSIYLCSVGPLTGAYGYTFGSGTRLTVV.

The count of this clone is one. The gene calls are TRBV3-1 (or the pseudogene TRBV3-2) and TRBJ2-5; 11 bases line up with TRBD2. This CDR3 is 15 amino acids long. With V trimmed by 2 bases and J by 5 bases, 4 bases remained unmatched. Germline CDR1 and CDR2: LGHDT and YNNKEL (reference sequence). Written as DNA, the CDR3 is TGTGCCAGCAGCCAACTAGCGGGAGGTCCGGAGACCCAGTACTTC. Residues: CASSQLAGGPETQYF.

This clone showed up just once. The chain joins TRBV7-9 to TRBJ2-1; 9 nucleotides line up with TRBD2. Trimming at V came to 4 bases and at J to 6 bases, leaving 4 bases not matched to a gene. CDR3 length equals 14 residues. Germline V lookup: CDR1 SEHNR, CDR2 FQNEAQ (reference sequence). The CDR3 DNA is TGTGCCAGCAGCTGGGGACTAGCCTTCAATGAGCAGTTCTTC. This sequence encodes CASSWGLAFNEQFF.

The genes are TRBV28 and TRBJ2-7; 7 positions match TRBD1. In germline, CDR1 is MDHEN, CDR2 SYDVKM. The V gene end was trimmed by 8 bases and the J gene end by 0 bases; junction bases not matched to a gene: 10. CDR3 length equals 15 residues. The CDR3 loop reads CASASGGAVSYEQYF. CDR3 in DNA: TGTGCCAGCGCCTCAGGGGGAGCAGTCTCCTACGAGCAGTACTTC.

This chain links TRBV4-3 with TRBJ2-5; possibly TRBD2 for D (7 bases). CDR1 is LGHNA, CDR2 YSLEER, per germline. The CDR3 has 16 amino acids. Between the trimmed V and J ends, which lost 0 bases and 5 bases, there was a span of 16 bases. CDR3: CASSQDNVGGGETQYF. The CDR3 region has the DNA TGCGCCAGCAGCCAAGACAACGTAGGGGGAGGGGAGACCCAGTACTTC.